One and the same sample provided the 5 T cell receptor beta chains below, sequenced in a study of CD8+ T cells in alopecia areata. The treatment: oral pan-JAK inhibitor, 5-10 mg twice daily. Sequencing relied on a cDNA template that was reverse transcribed from extracted RNA. Using immunoSEQ multiplex PCR, the repertoire was profiled, and TCRdb retains in-frame clones only, with some absent. This sample carries tens of thousands of clones, roughly 46% of them seen once, and the ten largest clones take around 21%. Sequenced here: CD8+ T cells sorted from blood, sampled around week 37, from a patient treated with tofacitinib. Receptor source: a human donor with alopecia areata.

The CDR3 loop is CASSLGAASTEAFF. The CDR3 DNA is TGTGCCAGCAGCTTAGGGGCCGCGAGCACTGAAGCTTTCTTT. V is TRBV7-2 and J is TRBJ1-1; D not resolved. The CDR3 contains 14 residues. Germline lookup yields CDR1 SGHTA and CDR2 FQGNSA. Trimming pared 1 base from V and 4 bases from J, leaving 10 bases between.

V and J are TRBV7-9 and TRBJ2-1, with D possibly TRBD1 on 5 matching bases. Trimming cost V 5 bases and J 3 bases, with 17 bases left between them. The germline gives CDR1 SEHNR, CDR2 FQNEAQ (reference sequence). This CDR3 has 16 residues. CDR3 protein: CASSLYLGRYYNEQFF. The CDR3 nucleotides are TGTGCCAGCAGCCTCTACCTGGGGCGGTACTACAATGAGCAGTTCTTC.

A few counts support this clone. This rearrangement joins TRBV7-2 to TRBJ2-7; TRBD1 agrees at 9 bases. This CDR3 spans 15 amino acids. Per the germline V gene, CDR1 is SGHTA and CDR2 is FQGNSA. Losses at the gene ends were 5 bases for V and 5 bases for J; bases not matched to a gene: 10. This CDR3 is CASSPRDRVGNEQYF. Written as DNA, the CDR3 is TGTGCCAGCAGCCCCCGGGACAGGGTCGGGAACGAGCAGTACTTC.

The chain is built from TRBV5-8 and TRBJ2-7, with D perhaps TRBD1 (6 bases). Germline-derived CDR1 and CDR2 are SGHTS and YDEGEE. The V gene lost 3 bases and the J gene lost 6 bases, with 16 bases spanning the gap. The CDR3 covers 14 residues. The CDR3 loop reads CASSSRQVRGEQYF. Here the CDR3 DNA reads TGTGCCAGCAGCTCCCGACAGGTGAGAGGCGAGCAGTACTTC.

CDR3 in amino acids: CASSYGTGEYEQYF. The CDR3 nucleotides read TGCGCCAGCAGCTACGGGACAGGGGAATACGAGCAGTACTTC. The V and J genes are TRBV5-1 and TRBJ2-7; 10 nucleotides align to TRBD1. Germline-derived CDR1 and CDR2 are SGHRS and YFSETQ. Trimming took 3 bases from V and 4 from J; bases not matched to a gene: 4. There are 14 residues in the CDR3.